What follows describes a single TCR beta chain. The specificity of this receptor is unknown. No much larger clone exists at a distance of one base, and base qualities are not known. This specimen belongs to a study of T cell responses to AZD1222 COVID-19 vaccine (dated by TCRdb to 2020 to 2022). General notes on the study: TCR sequencing covered 233 trial participants: 207 given two doses of AZD1222 and 26 given two doses of MenACWY control vaccine. Trial participants were enrolled by age into subgroups of 18-55, 56-69 and 70-plus years, and around 150, 29 and 61 TCR-sequenced participants, respectively, were included in these subgroups.

The study at large found these results: Most participants were white British and females outnumbered males, and the authors suggested that clonal diversity may have been underestimated. Epitopes outside the regions mutated in the B.1.351 and B.1.1.7 variants were reportedly recognized by nearly half of the unique spike-specific TCRs. Conclusions about previously exposed vaccinees are limited because only 6 or 7 AZD1222 recipients were SARS-CoV-2 seropositive at baseline. After two AZD1222 doses, spike-specific TCR breadth and depth were significantly higher than at day 0 and than in MenACWY recipients. In the small 56-69-year group, the increase in depth fell short of significance, most likely because of low power. The vaccine-associated CD4 TCRs covered the entire spike protein, and the dominant responses fell in regions 160-218 and 743-854. Because no day 14 peak-response samples were available, repertoires were characterized only after the peak T cell response.

From the cysteine up to the phenylalanine, the CDR3 has a length of 13 residues. CDR3 DNA only is kept here, 39 bases in frame from base 1. Per the germline V gene, SGHDT is the CDR1 and YYEEEE is the CDR2. Trimming at the junction amounts to 2 bases on V and 2 bases on J, and the germline ends lie 7 bases apart. The CDR3 regions of human TCRbeta chains were analyzed by immunosequencing. The paper's processing steps were these. Repertoire TCRs were matched against a reference library of SARS-CoV-2-specific TCRs generated with the MIRA antigen-specificity platform. Breadth was defined as the fraction of unique TCRs that were SARS-CoV-2-associated, and depth was defined as the fraction of total T cells that were SARS-CoV-2-associated. Using the MIRA data, every spike-specific TCR was mapped to the spike region that the TCR reacted to and assigned to either a CD4 or a CD8 class. Log10-transformed breadth and depth values were compared by one-way ANOVA with Sidak's multiple comparisons tests. In its TCRdb copy, this immuneACCESS table keeps in-frame sequences only and misses some clones. Where compared with another copy, unresolved V genes explain less than half of these, and the others have no known cause. V and J calls and clone size are as listed in that table; D and trimming were resolved from the DNA. Here the sample has approximately 150,000 clones; roughly 92% occur a single time. The ten largest clones take up 4% of the sample.

Sample time point, as interpreted from the label and publication: about 28 days (+/-7) after the second vaccine dose. AZD1222 recipients with second doses at about 4 weeks or about 12 weeks were pooled, because spike-specific TCR depth and breadth did not differ between schedules. Samples from vaccinated people were obtained from the UK trials COV001 and COV002, which included a single-blind randomized controlled phase 2/3 trial of AZD1222 (ChAdOx1 nCoV-19) in healthy adults. Trial participant PBMC samples were collected at day 0 and day 28 after the second dose for TCRbeta chain sequencing. The sample here was peripheral blood, taken 28 days after the second AZD1222 dose. The sequence was collected from an adult who received the AZD1222 COVID-19 vaccine. The rearranged chain carries TRBV5-6 and TRBJ1-1; the D gene is perhaps TRBD1, from 5 matching bases. The CDR3: CASSFDRNTEAFF. In nucleotides, the sequence is TGTGCCAGCAGCTTCGACAGAAACACTGAAGCTTTCTTT. The CDR3 plus the reference TRBV5-6 and TRBJ1-1 genes for the other parts give the full variable domain: DAGVTQSPTHLIKTRGQQVTLRCSPKSGHDTVSWYQQALGQGPQFIFQYYEEEERQRGNFPDRFSGHQFPNYSSELNVNALLLGDSALYLCASSFDRNTEAFFGQGTRLTVV.